This T cell receptor beta chain was identified in a study of regulatory T cells in long-lasting Graves disease (TCRdb year 2021). Concerning the study at large: Patients with newly diagnosed Graves' disease had been on antithyroid drugs for under 3 months. Persistent Graves' disease patients were compared with newly diagnosed Graves' disease patients by peripheral blood TCR sequencing and RNA sequencing. The study was registered as a clinical trial and conducted in China. TCR sequencing covered some 13 persistent and 20 newly diagnosed Graves' disease patients, some 33 samples in total.

The CDR3 goes from the cysteine to the phenylalanine over 12 residues. The entry retains the CDR3 DNA only, 36 bases that are in frame from base 1. Cut back by 8 bases and 7 bases, the V and J ends lie 12 bases apart. CDR1 and CDR2, per the germline V gene (reference sequence), are GTSNPN and SVGIG. The time point label corresponds to: newly diagnosed GD, antithyroid drugs for less than 3 months. For both TCR sequencing and RNA sequencing, RNA was extracted from PBMCs in TRIzol. The diagnosis of Graves' disease followed American Thyroid Association guidelines. Patients for the study were recruited at an endocrinology department in Xi'an, China. Each patient gave approximately 10 milliliters of peripheral blood, collected in an EDTA anticoagulant tube. PBMCs were isolated by Ficoll Paque Plus density gradient separation without further T cell sorting. An Agilent 2100 Bioanalyzer and agarose gel were used to check RNA quality, and a NanoDrop 2000 was used to measure RNA concentration.

This clonotype was observed a few times. The antigen it recognizes is unknown. No clone much larger than this one lies a single base away; base qualities are absent. Summary of the overall study and its limitations: Persistent Graves' disease patients showed lower TCR Shannon entropy and fewer highly expanded clones than newly diagnosed patients, suggesting clonal expansion. Only the TCR beta chain was sequenced and analyzed. As a limitation, the authors acknowledged that the small sample size may reduce accuracy. Persistent disease showed preferential use of TRBV28, TRBJ1-2 and TRBJ2-5, whereas newly diagnosed disease favored TRBV20-1 and TRBJ2-1. Peripheral blood alone was examined, since thyroid tissue, which constituted the primary lesion, could not be accessed. A larger number of public clonotypes was shared among persistent patients (about 2,700) than among newly diagnosed patients (roughly 970).

Receptor amplification or capture employed multiplex PCR. The run used an Illumina HiSeq 4000. TCR beta libraries were built with iRepertoire HTBI primers and Arm-PCR amplification of CDR3 regions. PCR products were gel purified before sequencing. Per the source publication's procedure: A total of under 80 TRBV and approximately 13 TRBJ segments were identified across samples and were used for gene usage analysis of CDR3 amino acid clonotypes. COPE and FqMerger were used to merge the filtered high-quality paired reads into contigs. Contigs were aligned with BLAST to IMGT TRBV, TRBD and TRBJ reference genes, and CDR3 was defined per IMGT. Any clonotype with a frequency above 0.1% was classified as a highly expanded clone. Shannon entropy served as the measure of repertoire diversity, while the Gini coefficient captured V-J evenness. A clonotype was considered public if more than one individual shared it. Starting from the raw public reads, TCRdb applied fastp trimming at Q25, assembled clones with MiXCR and retained in-frame beta chains. CDR3 protein sequences are deduplicated, and each keeps its most common genes and DNA. TCRdb, rather than the study authors, made the V and J calls. The sample table holds 550,000 to 600,000 distinct CDR3 sequences, of which 15% to 20% were seen once. Together, the top ten hold 9.5% to 15% of the sample.

This same sample was also taken into another study, of T cells in Graves' hyperthyroidism and ophthalmopathy. As the second study states: A patient counted as having stable Graves' hyperthyroidism if no progression to ophthalmopathy occurred over 18 months of follow-up. Hyperthyroidism patients were newly diagnosed, with disease duration under 2 months, and aged 18 to 65 years. The study excluded patients with uncontrolled infections, other autoimmune diseases, pregnancy or lactation. Clinical symptoms, serum thyroxine and TRAb, thyroid ultrasound, and orbital computed tomography formed the basis for the diagnoses. The first round of RT-PCR for the TCR CDR3 was performed with the HTBI primer set and the Qiagen OneStep RT-PCR kit. Most expanded thyroid clonotypes (frequency above 0.001) were also detected in blood, suggesting blood repertoires may reflect thyroid immune responses. A 13 V-J signature model separated ophthalmopathy from stable hyperthyroidism, with over 85% sensitivity and roughly 81% specificity in cross-validation and 80%/75% in testing. In validation, the model predicted progression to ophthalmopathy a median of 6.5 months before onset, with around 70% sensitivity and almost 75% specificity. A discovery cohort of approximately 97 patients, about 43 with Graves' ophthalmopathy and over 55 with stable Graves' hyperthyroidism, was used to find distinguishing TCR V-J signatures. Prospective prediction of ophthalmopathy was tested in an independent validation cohort consisting of some 19 hyperthyroidism patients and some 15 patients who later progressed to ophthalmopathy. The roughly 91 discovery patients were randomly divided into training and test sets at a 7:3 ratio. Thyroid tissue and blood T-cell repertoires from roughly 6 Graves' hyperthyroidism patients were also compared in the study. Once sampling was done, hyperthyroidism patients were given methimazole at a starting dose of 30 mg daily, whereas ophthalmopathy patients were given high-dose intravenous methylprednisolone. The libraries were constructed in a second round of multiplex PCR and then size-selected and purified. Sequencing of the libraries was done on an Illumina HiSeq2000 using paired-end 100 bp reads. Raw data were processed with SOAPnuke, discarding reads with adapters, uncalled bases, mean Phred below 15, or no exact constant-primer or identifier match. COPE v1.2.5 was used to merge high-quality paired reads, and clonotypes were defined as unique nucleotide sequences. MiTCR v1.1 was used to align the clonotypes against IMGT TRBV, TRBD and TRBJ reference segments. The analysis included only V-J combinations with a frequency above 0.0001, which together covered 98% to 99.2% of the repertoires. A TCS score was defined as the ratio of F50 (clonal expansion) to E x V (chaos), with BLOSUM62-based TCRdist applied between CDR3 peptides within each V-J. Welch's t-statistics and random forest reduced 514 V-J features to about 12, which were used in a naive Bayes classifier (R e1071). No statistical method was used to set the sample size in advance, and investigators knew the group allocation. TCR Vbeta CDR3 sequencing of 130 to 150 peripheral blood samples (over 40 ophthalmopathy, about 74 hyperthyroidism and some 17 progressor patients) is reported in the paper.

This clonotype was obtained from a man aged 18 to 30 with Graves disease. Donor details come from another sample of the same person, matched by shared clones. The chain is made from TRBV30 and TRBJ1-6; the D segment cannot be called with confidence. Sample: peripheral blood mononuclear cells (PBMCs), taken at new diagnosis, from a patient treated with antithyroid drugs. CDR3 loop: CAQGRYNSPLHF. The sequenced DNA: TGTGCCCAAGGACGGTACAATTCACCCCTCCACTTT.